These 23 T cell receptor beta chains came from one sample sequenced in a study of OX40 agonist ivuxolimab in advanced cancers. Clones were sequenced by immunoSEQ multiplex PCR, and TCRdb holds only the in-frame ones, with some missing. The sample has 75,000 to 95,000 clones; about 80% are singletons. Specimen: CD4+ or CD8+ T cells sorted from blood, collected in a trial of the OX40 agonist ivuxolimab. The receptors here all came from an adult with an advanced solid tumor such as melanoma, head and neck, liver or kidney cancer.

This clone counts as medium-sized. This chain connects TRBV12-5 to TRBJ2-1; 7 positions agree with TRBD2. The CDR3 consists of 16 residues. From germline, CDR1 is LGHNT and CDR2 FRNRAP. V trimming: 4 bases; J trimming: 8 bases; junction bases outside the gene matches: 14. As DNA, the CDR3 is TGTGCTAGTGGTTCGGGACTACGAAAACACGGGGATGAGCAGTTCTTC. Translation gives CASGSGLRKHGDEQFF.

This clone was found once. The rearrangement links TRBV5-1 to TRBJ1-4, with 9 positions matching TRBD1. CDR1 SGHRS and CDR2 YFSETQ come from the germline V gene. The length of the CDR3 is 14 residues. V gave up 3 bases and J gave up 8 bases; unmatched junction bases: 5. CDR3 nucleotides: TGCGCCAGCAGCTCGGGACAGGGAGTGGAAAAACTGTTTTTT. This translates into CASSSGQGVEKLFF.

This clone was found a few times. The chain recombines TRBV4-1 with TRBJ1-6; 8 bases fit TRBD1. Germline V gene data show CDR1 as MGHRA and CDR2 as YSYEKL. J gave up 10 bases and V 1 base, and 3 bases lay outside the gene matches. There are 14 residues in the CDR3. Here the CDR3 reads CASSQGQGFSPLHF. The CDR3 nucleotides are TGCGCCAGCAGCCAAGGACAGGGGTTCTCACCCCTCCACTTT.

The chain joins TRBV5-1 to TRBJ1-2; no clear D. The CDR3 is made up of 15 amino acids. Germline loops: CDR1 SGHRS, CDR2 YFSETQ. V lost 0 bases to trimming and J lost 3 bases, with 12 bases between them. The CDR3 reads CASSLDSGWDYGYTF. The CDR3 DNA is TGCGCCAGCAGCTTGGATTCGGGGTGGGACTATGGCTACACCTTC.

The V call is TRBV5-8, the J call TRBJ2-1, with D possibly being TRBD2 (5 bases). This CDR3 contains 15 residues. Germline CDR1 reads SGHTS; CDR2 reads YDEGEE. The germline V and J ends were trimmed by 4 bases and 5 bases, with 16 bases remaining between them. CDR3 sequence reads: CASSPRAARDNEQFF. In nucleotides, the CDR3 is TGTGCCAGCAGCCCCCGAGCGGCCAGAGACAATGAGCAGTTCTTC.

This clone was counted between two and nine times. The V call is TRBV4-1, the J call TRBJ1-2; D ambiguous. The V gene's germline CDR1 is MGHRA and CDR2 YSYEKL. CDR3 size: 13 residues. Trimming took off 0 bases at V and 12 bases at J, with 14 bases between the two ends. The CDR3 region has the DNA TGCGCCAGCAGCCAAGATCGATGGCAGGTCGACACCTTC. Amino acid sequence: CASSQDRWQVDTF.

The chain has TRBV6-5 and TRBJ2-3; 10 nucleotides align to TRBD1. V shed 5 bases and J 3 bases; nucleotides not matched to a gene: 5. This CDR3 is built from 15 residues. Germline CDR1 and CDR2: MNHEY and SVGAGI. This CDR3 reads CASSNQGQGTDTQYF. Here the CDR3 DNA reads TGTGCCAGCAGTAACCAGGGACAGGGGACAGATACGCAGTATTTT.

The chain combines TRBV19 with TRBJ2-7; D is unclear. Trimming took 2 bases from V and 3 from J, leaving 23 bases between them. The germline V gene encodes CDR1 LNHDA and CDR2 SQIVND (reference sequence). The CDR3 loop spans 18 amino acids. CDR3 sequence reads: CASSIRVPGPHPFYEQYF. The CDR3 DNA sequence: TGTGCCAGTAGTATAAGGGTCCCCGGTCCTCATCCATTCTACGAGCAGTACTTC. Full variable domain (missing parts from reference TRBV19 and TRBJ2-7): DGGITQSPKYLFRKEGQNVTLSCEQNLNHDAMYWYRQDPGQGLRLIYYSQIVNDFQKGDIAEGYSVSREKKESFPLTVTSAQKNPTAFYLCASSIRVPGPHPFYEQYFGPGTRLTVT.

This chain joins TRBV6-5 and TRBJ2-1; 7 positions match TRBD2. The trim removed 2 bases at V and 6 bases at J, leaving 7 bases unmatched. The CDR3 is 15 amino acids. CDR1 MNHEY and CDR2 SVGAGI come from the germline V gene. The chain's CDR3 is CASSYQEGGVNEQFF. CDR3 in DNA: TGTGCCAGCAGTTACCAGGAGGGAGGGGTCAATGAGCAGTTCTTC.

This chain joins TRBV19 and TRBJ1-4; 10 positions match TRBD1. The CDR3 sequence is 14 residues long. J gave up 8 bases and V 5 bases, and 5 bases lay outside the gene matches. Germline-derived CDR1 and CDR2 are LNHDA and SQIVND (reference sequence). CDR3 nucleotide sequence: TGTGCCAGTAGTCGAGGGACAGGGGACGAAAAACTGTTTTTT. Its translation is CASSRGTGDEKLFF.

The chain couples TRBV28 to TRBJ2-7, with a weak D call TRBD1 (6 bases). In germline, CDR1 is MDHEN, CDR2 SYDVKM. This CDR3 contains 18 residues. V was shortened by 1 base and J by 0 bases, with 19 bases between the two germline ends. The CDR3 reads CASSLSSGLGAISYEQYF. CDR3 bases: TGTGCCAGCAGTTTATCTTCGGGTTTGGGGGCGATCTCCTACGAGCAGTACTTC.

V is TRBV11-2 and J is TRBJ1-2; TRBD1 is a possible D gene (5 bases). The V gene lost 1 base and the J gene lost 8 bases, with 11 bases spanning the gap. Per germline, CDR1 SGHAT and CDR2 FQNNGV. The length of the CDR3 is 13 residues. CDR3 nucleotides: TGTGCCAGCAGCTTAGCCAGGGTCTACGGCTACACCTTC. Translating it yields CASSLARVYGYTF.

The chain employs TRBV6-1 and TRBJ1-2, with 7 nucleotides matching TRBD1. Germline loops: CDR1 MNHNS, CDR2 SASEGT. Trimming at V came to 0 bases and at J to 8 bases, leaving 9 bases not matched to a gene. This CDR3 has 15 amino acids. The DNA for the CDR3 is TGTGCCAGCAGTGAAGCCTATACAGGGGTACAAGGCTACACCTTC. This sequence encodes CASSEAYTGVQGYTF.

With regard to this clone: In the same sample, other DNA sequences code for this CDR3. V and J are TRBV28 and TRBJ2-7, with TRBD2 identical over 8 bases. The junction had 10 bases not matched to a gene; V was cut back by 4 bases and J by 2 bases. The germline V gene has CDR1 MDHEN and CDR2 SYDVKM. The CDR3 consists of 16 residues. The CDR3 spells CASSSILAGLAYEQYF. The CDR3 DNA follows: TGTGCCAGCAGTTCGATCTTAGCGGGACTGGCCTACGAGCAGTACTTC.

In nucleotides, the CDR3 is TGTGCCAGCAGTGTTTCCGGGAGGGGCACCGGGGAGCTGTTTTTT. It specifies CASSVSGRGTGELFF. The chain combines TRBV2 with TRBJ2-2; TRBD2 agrees at 8 bases. The CDR3 runs to 15 residues. CDR1 is SNHLY and CDR2 is FYNNEI in the germline V gene. V shed 4 bases and J 4 bases; nucleotides not matched to a gene: 5.

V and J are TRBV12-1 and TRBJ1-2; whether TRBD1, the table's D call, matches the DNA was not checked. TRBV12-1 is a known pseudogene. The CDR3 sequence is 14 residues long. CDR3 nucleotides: TGTGCCAGCAGCTTTGTAGGGAAGGGGTATGGCTACACCTTC. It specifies CASSFVGKGYGYTF.

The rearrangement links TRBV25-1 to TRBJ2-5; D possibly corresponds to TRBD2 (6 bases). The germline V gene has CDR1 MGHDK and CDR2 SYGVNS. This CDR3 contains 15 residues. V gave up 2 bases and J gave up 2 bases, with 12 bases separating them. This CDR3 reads CASSEGGGGQETQYF. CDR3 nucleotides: TGTGCCAGCAGTGAAGGGGGTGGGGGGCAAGAGACCCAGTACTTC.

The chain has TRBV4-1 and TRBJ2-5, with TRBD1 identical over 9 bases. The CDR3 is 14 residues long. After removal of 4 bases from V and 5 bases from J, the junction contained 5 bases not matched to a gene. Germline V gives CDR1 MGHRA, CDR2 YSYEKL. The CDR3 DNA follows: TGCGCCAGCAGCCGGGACAGGGCTTCGGAGACCCAGTACTTC. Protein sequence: CASSRDRASETQYF.

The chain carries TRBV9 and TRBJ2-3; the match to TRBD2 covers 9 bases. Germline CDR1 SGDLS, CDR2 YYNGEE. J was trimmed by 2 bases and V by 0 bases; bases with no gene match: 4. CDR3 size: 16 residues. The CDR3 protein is CASSVGREGPTDTQYF. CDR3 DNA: TGTGCCAGCAGCGTAGGGCGGGAGGGCCCCACAGATACGCAGTATTTT.

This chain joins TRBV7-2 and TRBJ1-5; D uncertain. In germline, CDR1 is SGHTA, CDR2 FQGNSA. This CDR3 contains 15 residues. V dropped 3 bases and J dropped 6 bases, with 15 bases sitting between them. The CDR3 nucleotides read TGTGCCAGCAGCTTGTCTTCGCGATCGGGTCAGCCCCAGCATTTT. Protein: CASSLSSRSGQPQHF.

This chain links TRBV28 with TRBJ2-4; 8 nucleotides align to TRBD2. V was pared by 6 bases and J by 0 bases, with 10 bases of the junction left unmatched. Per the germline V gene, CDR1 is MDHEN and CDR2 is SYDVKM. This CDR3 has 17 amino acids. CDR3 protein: CASSVVWAGGAKNIQYF. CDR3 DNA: TGTGCCAGCAGCGTCGTTTGGGCGGGGGGAGCCAAAAACATTCAGTACTTC.

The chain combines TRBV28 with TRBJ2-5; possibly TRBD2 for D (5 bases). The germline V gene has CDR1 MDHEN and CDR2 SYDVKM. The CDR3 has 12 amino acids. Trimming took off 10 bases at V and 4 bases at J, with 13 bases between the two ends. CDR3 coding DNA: TGTGCCATTCGGGGTTTGCGAGAGACCCAGTACTTC. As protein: CAIRGLRETQYF.

The DNA for the CDR3 is TGTGCCAGCAGCTTAGGGCTAGGACAGAACCGAGGAAATGAGCAGTTCTTC. This gives the protein CASSLGLGQNRGNEQFF. The chain employs TRBV7-2 and TRBJ2-1, with TRBD1 as a possible D gene (6 bases). The CDR3 covers 17 residues. Germline V gives CDR1 SGHTA, CDR2 FQGNSA. V was clipped by 1 base and J by 7 bases, with 20 bases between them. Combining the CDR3 with reference TRBV7-2 and TRBJ2-1 gives the whole variable domain GAGVSQSPSNKVTEKGKDVELRCDPISGHTALYWYRQSLGQGLEFLIYFQGNSAPDKSGLPSDRFSAERTGGSVSTLTIQRTQQEDSAVYLCASSLGLGQNRGNEQFFGPGTRLTVL.